The 4 T cell receptor beta chains below all came from one sample that was sequenced in a study of T cell changes during pregnancy in multiple sclerosis. Some clones are missing from TCRdb's copy, which holds only in-frame ones; the method was immunoSEQ multiplex PCR. This sample yields about 57,000 clones, of which approximately 90% are seen a single time; approximately 0.2% belongs to the top ten. The sample in question was CD4+ T cells from peripheral blood mononuclear cells, obtained in the second trimester of pregnancy. Receptors originate from a female donor with multiple sclerosis, enrolled in a pregnancy study.

The chain combines TRBV5-1 with TRBJ1-1, with TRBD1 matching over 8 bases. This CDR3 comprises 16 residues. CDR1 is SGHRS and CDR2 is YFSETQ in the germline V gene. With 4 bases clipped from V and 0 bases from J, the junction kept 8 bases outside the gene matches. The CDR3 DNA reads as TGCGCCAGCAGCATAGGGACAGGAGTCATGAACACTGAAGCTTTCTTT. Translating it yields CASSIGTGVMNTEAFF. Complete variable domain (other parts from reference TRBV5-1 and TRBJ1-1): KAGVTQTPRYLIKTRGQQVTLSCSPISGHRSVSWYQQTPGQGLQFLFEYFSETQRNKGNFPGRFSGRQFSNSRSEMNVSTLELGDSALYLCASSIGTGVMNTEAFFGQGTRLTVV.

The V and J genes are TRBV10-3 and TRBJ2-1; the D gene is possibly TRBD2 (6 bases). Looked up from germline, CDR1 is ENHRY and CDR2 is SYGVKD. The V end was cut by 7 bases, the J end by 3 bases, with 13 bases between. This CDR3 is built from 14 residues. The CDR3 is CAITPSANYNEQFF. The CDR3 DNA is TGTGCCATCACGCCTAGCGCGAACTACAATGAGCAGTTCTTC.

This clone was counted once. The genes are TRBV6-1 and TRBJ1-2; TRBD1 might be the D (5 bases). The CDR3 length is 13 residues. Trimming shortened V by 3 bases and J by 2 bases, and 7 bases separated the two germline ends. Germline V CDR1 and CDR2: MNHNS, SASEGT. The CDR3 nucleotides read TGTGCCAGCAGTGATTCAGGGAACTATGGCTACACCTTC. Translation: CASSDSGNYGYTF.

CDR3 in DNA: TGCGCCAGCAGCGTCGGGAGAAGGGGCAATGAGCAGTTCTTC. Translated: CASSVGRRGNEQFF. V is TRBV4-1 and J is TRBJ2-1; D might be TRBD2 (6 bases). Trimming removed 5 bases at V and 6 bases at J, with 14 bases between. There are 14 residues in the CDR3. Germline CDR1 MGHRA, CDR2 YSYEKL.